Sequencing of this T cell receptor (beta chain) was carried out in a study of cytomegalovirus exposure and HLA in healthy donors. Across the study: Falling in the Caucasian-associated ancestry cluster were about four fifths of 398 genotyped donors.

A note on this clone: What it binds is not known.

Germline V CDR1 and CDR2: SNHLY, FYNNEI. CDR3 length: 11 residues. Trimming shortened V by 6 bases and J by 7 bases, and 8 bases separated the two germline ends. Findings and caveats of the study: Most likely, a cluster of highly shared sequence variants arose as a sequencing artifact. V- and J-gene trimming in TCR beta was tied to a missense DCLRE1C variant by an analysis performed later. A later analysis appeared to link common viral pathogens to several of the most significant clusters.

Researchers ran the PCR with 60 Vbeta and 13 Jbeta primers. Only in-frame clones appear in the TCRdb table, and some are missing; sequencing was by immunoSEQ multiplex PCR. The data contain 150,000 to 200,000 clones, more than 75% of them seen just once; the ten biggest clones take up approximately 1.7%. The chain combines TRBV2 with TRBJ2-3; maybe TRBD1 (5 bases). Sequencing input: PBMCs. The sequence was collected from a woman aged 18-29 years in good health and CMV-seronegative. In DNA, the CDR3 is TGTGCCAGCAGAGGGGCGTATACGCAGTATTTT. Translating it yields CASRGAYTQYF.